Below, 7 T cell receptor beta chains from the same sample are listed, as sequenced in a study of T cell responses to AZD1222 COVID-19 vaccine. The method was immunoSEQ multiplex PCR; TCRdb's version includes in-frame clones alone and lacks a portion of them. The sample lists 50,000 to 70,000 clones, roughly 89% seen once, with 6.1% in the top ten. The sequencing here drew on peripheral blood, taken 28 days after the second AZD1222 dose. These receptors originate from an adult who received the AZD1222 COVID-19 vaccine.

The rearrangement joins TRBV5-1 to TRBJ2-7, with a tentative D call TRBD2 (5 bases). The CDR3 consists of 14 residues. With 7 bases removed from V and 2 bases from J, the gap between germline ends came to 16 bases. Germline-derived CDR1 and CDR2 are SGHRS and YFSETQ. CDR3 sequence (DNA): TGCGCCAGCGCCTCCGGGGTACCCCCCTACGAGCAGTACTTC. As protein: CASASGVPPYEQYF.

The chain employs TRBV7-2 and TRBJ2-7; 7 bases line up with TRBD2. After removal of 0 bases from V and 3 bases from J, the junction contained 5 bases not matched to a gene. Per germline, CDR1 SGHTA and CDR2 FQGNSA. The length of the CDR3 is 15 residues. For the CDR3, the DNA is TGTGCCAGCAGCTTAGCGGGACTACGCGTCTACGAGCAGTACTTC. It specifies CASSLAGLRVYEQYF.

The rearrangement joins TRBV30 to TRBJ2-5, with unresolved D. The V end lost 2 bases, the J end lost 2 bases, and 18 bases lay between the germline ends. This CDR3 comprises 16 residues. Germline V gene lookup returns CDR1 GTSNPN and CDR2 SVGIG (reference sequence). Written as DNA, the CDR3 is TGTGCCTGGAGTCGTGGCTCCGAAACCTTTCAAGAGACCCAGTACTTC. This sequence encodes CAWSRGSETFQETQYF.

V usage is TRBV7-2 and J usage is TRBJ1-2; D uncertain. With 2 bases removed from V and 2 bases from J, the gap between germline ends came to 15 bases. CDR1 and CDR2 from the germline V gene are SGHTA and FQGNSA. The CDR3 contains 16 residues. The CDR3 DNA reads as TGTGCCAGCAGCTTAAGGCTCCGGACGGAAAACTATGGCTACACCTTC. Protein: CASSLRLRTENYGYTF. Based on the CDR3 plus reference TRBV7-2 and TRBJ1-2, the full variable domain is GAGVSQSPSNKVTEKGKDVELRCDPISGHTALYWYRQSLGQGLEFLIYFQGNSAPDKSGLPSDRFSAERTGGSVSTLTIQRTQQEDSAVYLCASSLRLRTENYGYTFGSGTRLTVV.

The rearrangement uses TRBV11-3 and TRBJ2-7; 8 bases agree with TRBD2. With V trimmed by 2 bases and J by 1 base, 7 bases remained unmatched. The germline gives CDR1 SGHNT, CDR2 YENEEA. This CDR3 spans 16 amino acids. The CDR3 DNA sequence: TGTGCCAGCAGCTTACATTCCACTAGCGGTTCCTACGAGCAGTACTTC. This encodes CASSLHSTSGSYEQYF.

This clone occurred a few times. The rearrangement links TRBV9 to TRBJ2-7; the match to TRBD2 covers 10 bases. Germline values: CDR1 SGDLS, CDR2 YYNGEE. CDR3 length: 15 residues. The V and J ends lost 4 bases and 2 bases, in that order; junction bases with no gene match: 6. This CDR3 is CASSLAGTSAYEQYF. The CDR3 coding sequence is TGTGCCAGCAGCCTCGCCGGGACTAGCGCCTACGAGCAGTACTTC.

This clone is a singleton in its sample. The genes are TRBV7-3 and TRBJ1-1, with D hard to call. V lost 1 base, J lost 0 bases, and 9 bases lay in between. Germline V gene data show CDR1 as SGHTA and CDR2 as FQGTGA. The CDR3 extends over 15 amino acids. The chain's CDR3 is CASSLRSGVNTEAFF. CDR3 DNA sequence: TGTGCCAGCAGCTTAAGGAGCGGGGTGAACACTGAAGCTTTCTTT.